This TCR beta chain was recovered during a study of blood T cell repertoires in COVID-19. Across the whole study: Samples taken during acute and convalescent COVID-19 were collected in the United States, Italy and Spain.

V shed 4 bases and J shed 2 bases, with 17 bases lying between them. This CDR3 has 17 residues. The germline V gene encodes CDR1 MGHDK and CDR2 SYGVNS. This table comes from immunoSEQ multiplex PCR, and its TCRdb copy is limited to in-frame clones, with some not included. The table shows 150,000 or so clones, with about 90% occurring only once. The study recruited people aged 18 to 89 years across about 25 US areas. Participants' reported clinical history set cohort assignment. Within 2 weeks of study entry, exposed participants had contacted a PCR-confirmed or clinician-diagnosed COVID-19 case. The receptor was derived from a middle-aged woman who had been exposed to COVID-19. Input material: PBMCs or T cells enriched from blood (not recorded which). J is TRBJ2-2 and V is TRBV25-1, with D tentatively TRBD1 (5 bases). CDR3 sequence reads: CASSGVTGRINTGELFF. Here the CDR3 DNA reads TGTGCCAGCAGTGGGGTTACAGGACGGATAAACACCGGGGAGCTGTTTTTT.